Reported below is one T cell receptor (beta chain). This clone was found a few times. No antigen is known for it. Per-base quality was not reported, and no clone a single base away is much larger than it. The data stem from a study of cytomegalovirus exposure and HLA in healthy donors (dated 2017 in TCRdb). For context, the study as a whole: In an earlier analysis of roughly 500 of the donors, less than 350 Gb of sequence data and some 100 million unique TCR beta sequences from 150 million to 200 million T cells were reported. Because of strong linkage in the cohort, roughly five DR-DQ haplotypes were treated as single units for association and clustering. HLA typing included class I and class II loci at four-digit resolution. To predict cytomegalovirus infection status, the study brought together high-throughput TCR immunosequencing, statistical association of individual TCRs with disease status, and machine learning. On average, around 230,000 unique TCR beta nucleotide sequences were sequenced per donor among some 420 genotyped donors of the cohort, with roughly 18% of those sequences being non-productive. In a later genetic analysis, genome-wide SNP genotypes for about 60% of the 666 donors were used, and that subset was treated as a discovery cohort. An earlier analysis of 450 to 750 of the donors used high-throughput TCR beta sequencing to judge whether each TCR beta V gene segment behaved as functional or pseudogenic. The study used immunosequencing to profile the T cell repertoires of some 600 subjects and linked those repertoires to cytomegalovirus serostatus. In the later analysis, no new phenotypic data were used to find candidate immune exposures; instead, reliance was placed on TCR beta sequences and their occurrence across donors. Roughly 300 gigabases of sequencing data and around 87 million unique TCR sequences were included in an early release covering about 700 HLA-typed donors. The study aimed to test whether signatures of past pathogen exposure could be identified by cataloging public T cell receptors. A later analysis re-analyzed previously published TCR beta repertoires from 650 to 800 donors and added high-resolution HLA genotyping to study TCR occurrence patterns. Typing coverage differed by locus: A, B, C, DRB1 and DQB1 were typed in roughly 620-640 donors, DQA1 in around 500, DPA1 in approximately 610, and DPB1 in just under 490. Of the 398 genotyped donors, 81% fell in the genetic ancestry cluster associated with self-reported Caucasian donors. Every repertoire in the discovery cohort had been generated on one and the same sequencing platform. Along with the approximately 700-subject first cohort, a separate validation cohort of over a hundred different subjects was used. Donor age, sex, ethnicity and CMV serostatus were compiled alongside the repertoire data. Overall study results and their limits: Because the 87-base-pair reads could not distinguish some IMGT-functional V segments, including TRBV6-2 and TRBV6-3, those segments were excluded. According to a later analysis, TCR association rates differed among HLA loci, with DRB1 alleles showing the most associated TCRs and HLA-C alleles showing the fewest. Sequencing depth was assumed to be roughly uniform across donors in the presence/absence analyses, though that assumption may not hold. A group of highly shared sequence variants was considered likely to be a technical artifact of the sequencing pipeline. In a later analysis, HLA-associated TCR beta chains showed more clonal expansion and lower generation probabilities than non-associated chains that were equally common. Specific HLA alleles were associated with 15,000 to 20,000 TCR beta sequences at a false discovery rate of 0.05 in a later analysis. The cohort was sequenced for TCR beta chains only, and without alpha or paired-chain data the features that could be detected were limited. Linkage disequilibrium might explain the correlated functional status among segregating V segments, but an unknown experimental factor could not be excluded. Most TCR sequences were seen in very few donors, while some public TCRs were found in many individuals. Most CMV-associated TCR beta chains appeared to be HLA-restricted in a later analysis, and the HLA associations seemed to be driven largely by CMV exposure. In an earlier analysis of under 600 of the donors, most TCR beta V segments were observed in productive rearrangements about 90% or about 30% of the time, broadly matching IMGT annotations. It was suggested by the authors that the approach could potentially be generalized to other disease states and immunological phenotypes. Several of the top co-occurrence clusters appeared to be linked to parvovirus B19, influenza, CMV and Epstein-Barr virus, according to a later analysis. Because HLA typing was missing for some donors at each locus, association tests included only the typed subset. In both the original and validation cohorts, the classifier was reported to diagnose cytomegalovirus status with high specificity and sensitivity. CMV serostatus was the only immune exposure information available for the cohort. The study listed approximately 160 TCR beta chains as associated with cytomegalovirus. Compared with the roughly 720-donor mean, donors in an Asian-associated ancestry cluster had fewer N-insertions in productive TCRs, according to a later genetic analysis. Assigning TCR associations to individual alleles was difficult when HLA alleles, especially DR and DQ, strongly co-occurred. Because counts were too low, seventeen rarely observed V segments, including chromosome 9 orphons, were left out of the earlier analysis of approximately 500 of the donors. A further reported finding was that TCR beta sequences accurately predicted the HLA-A and HLA-B alleles for most subjects in the first cohort. A later genetic analysis associated a missense DCLRE1C variant with V-gene and J-gene trimming of TCR beta chains, and an independent cohort replicated the association. In vitro tests confirmed that a few of the cytomegalovirus-associated TCR beta chains recognize cytomegalovirus antigens.

V is pruned by 4 bases and J by 7 bases, leaving 11 bases of the junction without a gene match. The CDR3 goes from the cysteine to the phenylalanine over 15 residues. Of the read, only the CDR3 DNA is kept; its 45 bases are in frame from base 1. CDR1 is given as SGHNT and CDR2 as YYREEE, both from the germline V gene (reference sequence). Libraries were built with the immunoSEQ multiplex PCR assay. For the multiplex PCR, a mixture combining 60 forward primers for TCR Vbeta segments and 13 reverse primers for TCR Jbeta segments was used. The CDR3 region of rearranged TCR beta genes was amplified from genomic DNA by a multiplex PCR assay. The amplified TCR beta libraries were sequenced on the Illumina HiSeq System as 87-base-pair reads. On the authors' methods: Across the 666 repertoires, a later analysis counted some 81 million unique TCR beta chains, around 11 million of which were shared by at least two donors. Raw reads were error-corrected and collapsed into unique sequences by a nearest-neighbor algorithm in which closely related sequences were merged to remove PCR and sequencing errors. Alignment of CDR3 sequences to IMGT reference sequences was used to assign V, D and J gene segments. Each retained sequence needed at least a six-nucleotide match to both a V gene segment and a J gene segment. A rearrangement counted as productive if the CDR3 had no stop codons and remained in frame with V and J, and every other rearrangement counted as non-productive. Following IMGT convention, CDR3 was defined as the stretch from the second conserved V-encoded cysteine up to the conserved J-encoded phenylalanine. In an earlier analysis of around 570 of the donors, sequences lacking an unambiguous match to a single V gene segment were excluded. In an earlier analysis of 500 to 750 of the donors, V segments were called functional above 56.7% productive rearrangements and were called segregating when the between-donor standard deviation exceeded 5%. A statistical classification framework was built to diagnose cytomegalovirus status from the catalog of TCR beta chain sequences. In a later analysis, V and J genes were assigned by comparing TCR nucleotide sequences against IMGT/GENE-DB human TR gene sequences. In a later analysis, CDR3 sequences and most-parsimonious VDJ recombination scenarios were assigned using the TCRdist pipeline. A later analysis defined each TCR beta chain by its CDR3 amino acid sequence plus V-gene family, and excluded reads lacking a unique V-gene family. To address suspected cross-contamination and a sequencing artifact, a later analysis removed approximately 590 highly shared, low-generation-probability nucleotide sequences. In a later analysis, a clonal expansion index was calculated for each public chain from normalized within-repertoire ranks of inferred template counts. A later analysis computed generation probabilities with a VDJ recombination model fitted to out-of-frame rearrangements, and checked the results against IGoR. A later analysis scored TCR-TCR, TCR-HLA and TCR-CMV co-occurrence with hypergeometric tests, applying a repertoire-size bias correction to TCR pairs. To estimate false discovery rates, a later analysis permuted the HLA or CMV assignments 20 times. In a later analysis, co-occurring TCRs were grouped using DBSCAN, with TCRdist sequence similarity added in when clustering inside HLA-allele-positive subsets. Repertoires with fewer than 30,000 or more than 120,000 public chains, plus five repertoires with anomalous nucleotide sharing, were excluded from co-occurrence clustering. TCRdb mirrors the immuneACCESS table, restricted to in-frame sequences. Some clones are absent from its copies; in checked studies, under half trace to an unresolved V gene, and the reason for the others is unknown. Clonal size and the V and J genes are those of that table, whereas D and trimming came from the DNA. The sample table records more than 100,000 clones; 80% to 85% of these occur just once. Of the sample, 2% to 2.5% is held by the ten largest clones.

The cohort consisted of fewer than 700 healthy bone marrow donors. At the time of sampling, every cohort member was nominally healthy, though immune exposures that went unrecorded were likely present. The donor tested CMV seronegative, placing the donor among the roughly 350 seronegative members of the cohort. A peripheral blood sample was provided by each donor, and peripheral blood mononuclear cells were used for TCR beta sequencing. Genomic DNA extraction from the blood cell samples was performed with the Qiagen DNeasy Blood Extraction Kit. The chain is encoded by TRBV5-4 joined to TRBJ1-5; TRBD1 agrees with 7 junctional bases. The sequence derives from a man aged 30 to 45 in good health and CMV-seronegative. Sequencing input: PBMCs. The CDR3 is CASSIFDRAEQPQHF. In nucleotides, the sequence is TGTGCCAGCAGCATCTTCGACAGGGCGGAGCAGCCCCAGCATTTT.